This T cell receptor (beta chain) was identified in a study of technical replicates of blood from several donors. The V gene end was trimmed by 7 bases and the J gene end by 1 base; junction bases not matched to a gene: 10. CDR1 and CDR2 from the germline V gene are LNHDA and SQIVND (reference sequence). The CDR3 is made up of 16 amino acids. Profiling relied on immunoSEQ multiplex PCR, and the TCRdb table lists in-frame clones only, not all of them. The table includes over 55,000 clones, over 85% detected once. The V call is TRBV19, the J call TRBJ1-1, with TRBD1 matching over 9 bases. Material: PBMCs. The TCR comes from a human donor in good health. Some clones in this sample may be carry-over from other donors' samples. CDR3 amino acids: CASTRIPGQGNTEAFF. The DNA for the CDR3 is TGTGCCAGTACTAGAATCCCGGGACAGGGGAACACTGAAGCTTTCTTT. The whole variable domain, filled in from reference TRBV19 and TRBJ1-1, reads DGGITQSPKYLFRKEGQNVTLSCEQNLNHDAMYWYRQDPGQGLRLIYYSQIVNDFQKGDIAEGYSVSREKKESFPLTVTSAQKNPTAFYLCASTRIPGQGNTEAFFGQGTRLTVV.